A selection of T cell receptor beta chains follows, all from one sample in a study of OX40 agonist ivuxolimab in advanced cancers. Clones were read by immunoSEQ multiplex PCR, and TCRdb kept only the in-frame ones, dropping some. The top ten hold 1.1% to 1.5% of the sample, which has about 86,000 clones, approximately 90% seen once. Sequencing used CD4+ or CD8+ T cells sorted from blood, obtained in a trial of the OX40 agonist ivuxolimab. These receptors came from an adult with an advanced solid tumor such as melanoma, head and neck, liver or kidney cancer. CDR3s include the opening cysteine and the closing phenylalanine or tryptophan. The order of the fields is V gene, clone size, J gene, D gene, CDR3 protein, CDR3 DNA. A D gene is named only where the DNA matches it firmly. Clone size appears in some rows only: once, few, many, or a class for an expanded clone.

V: TRBV5-6
size: NA
J: TRBJ2-2
D: NA
CDR3: CATGLLVTGELFF
DNA: TGTGCCACGGGACTTTTGGTCACCGGGGAGCTGTTTTTT

V: TRBV5-5
size: NA
J: TRBJ2-2
D: TRBD1
CDR3: CASTTTVDRATGELFF
DNA: TGTGCCAGCACCACAACCGTTGACAGGGCGACCGGGGAGCTGTTTTTT

V: TRBV29-1
size: NA
J: TRBJ2-5
D: NA
CDR3: CSVFAETQYF
DNA: TGCAGCGTTTTCGCCGAGACCCAGTACTTC

V: TRBV19
size: NA
J: TRBJ1-6
D: NA
CDR3: CASKPGPINSPLHF
DNA: TGTGCCAGTAAGCCGGGACCTATTAATTCACCCCTCCACTTT

V: TRBV25-1
size: NA
J: TRBJ1-1
D: TRBD1
CDR3: CASRWTGYGTEAFF
DNA: TGTGCCAGCAGATGGACAGGGTACGGAACTGAAGCTTTCTTT

V: TRBV5-1
size: NA
J: TRBJ2-3
D: NA
CDR3: CASSPRASSTDTQYF
DNA: TGCGCCAGCAGCCCCCGGGCATCCAGCACAGATACGCAGTATTTT

V: TRBV19
size: NA
J: TRBJ1-5
D: NA
CDR3: CASRTTENQPQHF
DNA: TGTGCCAGTAGAACTACCGAGAATCAGCCCCAGCATTTT

V: TRBV10-1
size: NA
J: TRBJ2-1
D: TRBD2
CDR3: CASSGGSGRKVNEQFF
DNA: TGCGCCAGCAGCGGTGGGAGCGGGAGGAAAGTAAATGAGCAGTTCTTC

V: TRBV9
size: NA
J: TRBJ1-2
D: NA
CDR3: CASSVDGGRYGYTF
DNA: TGTGCCAGCAGCGTAGATGGGGGGAGGTATGGCTACACCTTC

V: TRBV27
size: NA
J: TRBJ2-1
D: NA
CDR3: CASSLRTMLPYNEQFF
DNA: TGTGCCAGCAGTTTACGCACGATGCTCCCCTACAATGAGCAGTTCTTC

V: TRBV7-2
size: NA
J: TRBJ2-1
D: NA
CDR3: CASSLASGGSYNEQFF
DNA: TGTGCCAGCAGCTTAGCCAGCGGTGGCTCCTACAATGAGCAGTTCTTC

V: TRBV30
size: NA
J: TRBJ1-3
D: NA
CDR3: CAWRVHAGNTIYF
DNA: TGTGCCTGGAGGGTTCACGCTGGAAACACCATATATTTT

V: TRBV29-1
size: NA
J: TRBJ1-4
D: TRBD1
CDR3: CSVKTGSNEKLFF
DNA: TGCAGCGTCAAGACAGGGAGTAATGAAAAACTGTTTTTT

V: TRBV4-3
size: NA
J: TRBJ2-1
D: NA
CDR3: CASSQGSYEQFF
DNA: TGCGCCAGCAGCCAAGGTTCCTATGAGCAGTTCTTC

V: TRBV7-3
size: NA
J: TRBJ2-3
D: TRBD2
CDR3: CASSSRGDTDTDTQYF
DNA: TGTGCCAGCAGCTCGCGGGGGGACACCGACACAGATACGCAGTATTTT

V: TRBV11-2
size: NA
J: TRBJ2-2
D: NA
CDR3: CASSPGVVANTGELFF
DNA: TGTGCCAGCAGCCCCGGGGTCGTAGCGAACACCGGGGAGCTGTTTTTT

V: TRBV7-9
size: NA
J: TRBJ2-7
D: NA
CDR3: CASSLRQESSYEQYF
DNA: TGTGCCAGCAGCTTACGACAGGAGAGCTCCTACGAGCAGTACTTC

V: TRBV11-1
size: NA
J: TRBJ1-6
D: NA
CDR3: CASSLTNSPLHF
DNA: TGTGCCAGCAGCTTAACGAATTCACCCCTCCACTTT

V: TRBV6-5
size: NA
J: TRBJ1-1
D: TRBD1
CDR3: CASSSFPTGRPEAFF
DNA: TGTGCCAGCAGCTCCTTCCCGACAGGGCGCCCTGAAGCTTTCTTT

V: TRBV4-3
size: NA
J: TRBJ1-2
D: TRBD1
CDR3: CASSQAPGQPNYGYTF
DNA: TGCGCCAGCAGCCAAGCCCCGGGACAGCCTAACTATGGCTACACCTTC

V: TRBV9
size: NA
J: TRBJ1-1
D: NA
CDR3: CASSVGMGMNTEAFF
DNA: TGTGCCAGCAGCGTAGGAATGGGGATGAACACTGAAGCTTTCTTT

V: TRBV11-2
size: NA
J: TRBJ1-1
D: TRBD1
CDR3: CASSFLDRLKAFF
DNA: TGTGCCAGCAGCTTCCTGGACAGGTTAAAAGCTTTCTTT

V: TRBV15
size: once
J: TRBJ2-3
D: NA
CDR3: CATSRGFSTDTQYF
DNA: TGTGCCACCAGCAGGGGGTTCAGCACAGATACGCAGTATTTT

V: TRBV4-2
size: NA
J: TRBJ1-2
D: NA
CDR3: CASSLGSQRYGYTF
DNA: TGTGCCAGCAGCTTGGGTTCACAGAGATATGGCTACACCTTC

V: TRBV30
size: NA
J: TRBJ2-7
D: NA
CDR3: CAWSVRAQGRYGEQYF
DNA: TGTGCCTGGAGTGTACGAGCACAGGGGAGGTACGGCGAGCAGTACTTC

V: TRBV7-6
size: NA
J: TRBJ2-7
D: NA
CDR3: CASSLARGVGYEQYF
DNA: TGTGCCAGCAGCTTAGCCAGGGGAGTGGGCTACGAGCAGTACTTC

V: TRBV28
size: NA
J: TRBJ1-5
D: NA
CDR3: CASRGHVVGQPQHF
DNA: TGTGCCAGCAGAGGACACGTAGTTGGTCAGCCCCAGCATTTT

V: TRBV19
size: NA
J: TRBJ2-7
D: TRBD2
CDR3: CASSQSGRWNEQYF
DNA: TGTGCCAGTAGCCAGAGCGGGAGATGGAACGAGCAGTACTTC

V: TRBV9
size: NA
J: TRBJ2-4
D: NA
CDR3: CASSPRPTDIQYF
DNA: TGTGCCAGCAGCCCACGCCCCACAGACATTCAGTACTTC

V: TRBV7-9
size: NA
J: TRBJ2-1
D: NA
CDR3: CASSETTGWGGFF
DNA: TGTGCCAGCAGCGAAACGACTGGCTGGGGCGGGTTCTTC

V: TRBV7-2
size: once
J: TRBJ2-6
D: NA
CDR3: CASSPSRQGSGANVLTF
DNA: TGTGCCAGCAGCCCCTCTAGGCAGGGCTCTGGGGCCAACGTCCTGACTTTC

V: TRBV7-9
size: NA
J: TRBJ2-1
D: TRBD2
CDR3: CASSSSSGLADEQFF
DNA: TGTGCCAGCAGTTCTTCATCGGGACTAGCGGATGAGCAGTTCTTC

V: TRBV9
size: NA
J: TRBJ2-1
D: NA
CDR3: CASSVQGLREYNEQFF
DNA: TGTGCCAGCAGCGTCCAAGGTCTCCGGGAATACAATGAGCAGTTCTTC

V: TRBV4-2
size: NA
J: TRBJ1-2
D: NA
CDR3: CASSQSPRAGDYGYTF
DNA: TGTGCCAGCAGCCAAAGTCCCCGCGCAGGAGACTATGGCTACACCTTC

V: TRBV27
size: NA
J: TRBJ1-4
D: NA
CDR3: CASRSHREPPGQKLFF
DNA: TGTGCCAGCAGATCCCACAGGGAGCCGCCGGGCCAAAAACTGTTTTTT

V: TRBV5-1
size: NA
J: TRBJ2-7
D: NA
CDR3: CASSLMGAHEQYF
DNA: TGCGCCAGCAGCTTGATGGGTGCGCACGAGCAGTACTTC

V: TRBV28
size: once
J: TRBJ2-4
D: NA
CDR3: CASLTLGGLAKNIQYF
DNA: TGTGCCAGCCTTACCCTGGGGGGCCTGGCCAAAAACATTCAGTACTTC

V: TRBV2
size: few
J: TRBJ2-2
D: TRBD2
CDR3: CASMTASGGAGELFF
DNA: TGTGCCAGCATGACGGCTAGCGGGGGGGCCGGGGAGCTGTTTTTT

V: TRBV6-6
size: few
J: TRBJ2-1
D: NA
CDR3: CASSRGIGTEQFF
DNA: TGTGCCAGCAGTCGGGGGATTGGCACCGAGCAGTTCTTC

V: TRBV5-1
size: once
J: TRBJ2-7
D: NA
CDR3: CASSLGRGANEQYF
DNA: TGCGCCAGCAGCTTGGGCAGGGGGGCCAACGAGCAGTACTTC

V: TRBV4-1
size: NA
J: TRBJ2-3
D: TRBD2
CDR3: CASSQSAGGRTDTQYF
DNA: TGCGCCAGCAGCCAATCGGCGGGAGGGCGGACAGATACGCAGTATTTT

V: TRBV6-5
size: NA
J: TRBJ2-7
D: TRBD1
CDR3: CASAPDRARYEQYF
DNA: TGTGCCAGCGCTCCGGACAGGGCGAGGTACGAGCAGTACTTC

V: TRBV23-1
size: few
J: TRBJ2-1
D: TRBD1
CDR3: CASSQRGTGGSHEQFF
DNA: TGCGCCAGCAGTCAGCGCGGGACAGGGGGTTCGCATGAGCAGTTCTTC

V: TRBV19
size: NA
J: TRBJ1-4
D: NA
CDR3: CASSPGATNEKLFF
DNA: TGTGCCAGTAGCCCGGGGGCAACTAATGAAAAACTGTTTTTT

V: TRBV7-2
size: NA
J: TRBJ2-5
D: NA
CDR3: CASRERGLDTQETQYF
DNA: TGTGCCAGCAGGGAAAGAGGTCTCGATACCCAAGAGACCCAGTACTTC

V: TRBV6-1
size: NA
J: TRBJ1-4
D: NA
CDR3: CASRNGQREKLFF
DNA: TGTGCCAGCAGAAATGGACAGAGGGAAAAACTGTTTTTT

V: TRBV19
size: NA
J: TRBJ2-1
D: TRBD2
CDR3: CASSLGLAGGTGEQFF
DNA: TGTGCCAGTAGTTTGGGACTAGCGGGGGGTACAGGTGAGCAGTTCTTC

V: TRBV19
size: NA
J: TRBJ1-2
D: NA
CDR3: CASSRTDGYTF
DNA: TGTGCCAGTAGTCGGACGGATGGCTACACCTTC

V: TRBV4-2
size: NA
J: TRBJ2-6
D: NA
CDR3: CASSQDLGSGANVLTF
DNA: TGTGCCAGCAGCCAAGATTTAGGGTCCGGGGCCAACGTCCTGACTTTC